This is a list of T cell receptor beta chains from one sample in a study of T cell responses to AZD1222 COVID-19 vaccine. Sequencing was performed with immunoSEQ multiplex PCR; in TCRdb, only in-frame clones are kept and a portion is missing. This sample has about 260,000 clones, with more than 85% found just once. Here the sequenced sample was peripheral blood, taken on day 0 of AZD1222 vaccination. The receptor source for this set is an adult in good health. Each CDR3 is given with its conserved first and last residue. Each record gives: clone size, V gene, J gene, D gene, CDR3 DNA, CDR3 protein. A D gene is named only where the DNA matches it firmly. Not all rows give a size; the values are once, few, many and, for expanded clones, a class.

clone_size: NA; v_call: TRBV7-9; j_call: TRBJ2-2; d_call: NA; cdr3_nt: TGTGCCAGCAGCCCACAGCCGAACACCGGGGAGCTGTTTTTT; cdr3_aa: CASSPQPNTGELFF
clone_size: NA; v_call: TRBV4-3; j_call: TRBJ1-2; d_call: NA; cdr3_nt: TGCGCCAGCAGCCAAGATGGGGGGAGAGGGCGGGGCTACACCTTC; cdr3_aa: CASSQDGGRGRGYTF
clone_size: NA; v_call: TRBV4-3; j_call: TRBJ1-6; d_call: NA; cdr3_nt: TGCGCCAGCAGCCAAGATGGGAATTCACCCCTCCACTTT; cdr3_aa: CASSQDGNSPLHF
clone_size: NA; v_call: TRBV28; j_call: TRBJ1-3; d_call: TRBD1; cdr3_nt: TGTGCCAGCAGTTTAAGGTCAGGTGGACAGGGGCCAAGCTCTGGAAACACCATATATTTT; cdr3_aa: CASSLRSGGQGPSSGNTIYF
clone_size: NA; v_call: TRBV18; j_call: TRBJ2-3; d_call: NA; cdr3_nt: TGTGCCAGCTCACCTCCCACCAGCACAGATACGCAGTATTTT; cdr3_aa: CASSPPTSTDTQYF
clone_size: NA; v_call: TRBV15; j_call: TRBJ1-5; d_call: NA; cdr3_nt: TGTGCCACCAGCAGAGAATGGGATGGTCAGCCCCAGCATTTT; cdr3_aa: CATSREWDGQPQHF
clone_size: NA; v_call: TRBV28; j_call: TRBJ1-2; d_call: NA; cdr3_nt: TGTGCCAGCAGGCCCGGATTTAACTATGGCTACACCTTC; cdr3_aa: CASRPGFNYGYTF
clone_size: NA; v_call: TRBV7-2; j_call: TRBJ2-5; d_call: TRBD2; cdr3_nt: TGTGCCAGCAGCCGGACTAGCGGATATAGACAAGAGACCCAGTACTTC; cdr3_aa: CASSRTSGYRQETQYF
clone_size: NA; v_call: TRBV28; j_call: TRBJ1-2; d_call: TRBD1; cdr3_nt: TGTGCCAGCAGTACACCCCCGGACAGGGGGCTTGGCTACACCTTC; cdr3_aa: CASSTPPDRGLGYTF
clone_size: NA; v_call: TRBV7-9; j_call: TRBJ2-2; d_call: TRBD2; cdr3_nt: TGTGCCAGCAGCTCCCGACTAGGGAGGGCAAGCGGGGAGCTGTTTTTT; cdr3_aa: CASSSRLGRASGELFF
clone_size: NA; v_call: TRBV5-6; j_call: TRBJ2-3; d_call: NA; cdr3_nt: TGTGCCAGCAGCCGTGGGGAGGGGGCTACGCAGTATTTT; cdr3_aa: CASSRGEGATQYF
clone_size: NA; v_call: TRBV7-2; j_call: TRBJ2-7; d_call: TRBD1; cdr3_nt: TGTGCCAGCAGATATGACAGGGAAGCATCCTACGAGCAGTACTTC; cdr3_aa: CASRYDREASYEQYF
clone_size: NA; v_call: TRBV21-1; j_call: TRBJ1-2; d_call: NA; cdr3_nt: TGTGCCAGCAGCAAACGGGGACAGTGCCCAACGGGCTACACCTTC; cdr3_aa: CASSKRGQCPTGYTF
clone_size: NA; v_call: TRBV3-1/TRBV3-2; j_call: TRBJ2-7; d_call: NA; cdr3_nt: TGTGCCAGCAGCTCAGGGGTTCTCGAGCAGTACTTC; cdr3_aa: CASSSGVLEQYF
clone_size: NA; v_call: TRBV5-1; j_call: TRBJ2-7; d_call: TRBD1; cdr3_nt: TGCGCCAGCAGCTTGGATCCAGGGGGCACCTACGAGCAGTACTTC; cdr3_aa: CASSLDPGGTYEQYF
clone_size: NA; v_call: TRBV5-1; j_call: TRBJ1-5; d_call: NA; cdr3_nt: TGCGCCAGCTCGCCGACAGGCAATAGCAATCAGCCCCAGCATTTT; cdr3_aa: CASSPTGNSNQPQHF
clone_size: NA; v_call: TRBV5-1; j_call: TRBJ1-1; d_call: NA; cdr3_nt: TGCGCCAGCAGCTTGACGACAGCCGTGCGAAACACTGAAGCTTTCTTT; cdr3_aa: CASSLTTAVRNTEAFF
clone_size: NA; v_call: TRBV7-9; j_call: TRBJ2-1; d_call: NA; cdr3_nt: TGTGCCAGCAGAGGGAGCTCCTACAATGAGCAGTTCTTC; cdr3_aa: CASRGSSYNEQFF
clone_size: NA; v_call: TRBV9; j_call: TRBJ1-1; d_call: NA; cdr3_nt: TGTGCCAGCAGCGTAGCTGGGGGGGCTGAAGCTTTCTTT; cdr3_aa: CASSVAGGAEAFF
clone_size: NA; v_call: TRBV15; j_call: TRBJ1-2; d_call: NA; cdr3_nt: TGTGCCACCAGCCAGAGCCCGGGGACTTCCTATGGCTACACCTTC; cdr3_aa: CATSQSPGTSYGYTF
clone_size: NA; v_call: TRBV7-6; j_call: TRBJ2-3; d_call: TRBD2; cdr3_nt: TGTGCCAGCAGCTTAGGGGCGGGAGTCACAGATACGCAGTATTTT; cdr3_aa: CASSLGAGVTDTQYF
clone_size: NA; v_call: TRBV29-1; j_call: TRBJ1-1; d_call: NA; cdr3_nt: TGCAGCGTTGGTGGGGTCGGGGTGATAAACACTGAAGCTTTCTTT; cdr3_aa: CSVGGVGVINTEAFF
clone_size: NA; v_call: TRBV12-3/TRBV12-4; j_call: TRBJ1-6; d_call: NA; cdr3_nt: TGTGCCAGCACCTCCGAGGATAATTCACCCCTCCACTTT; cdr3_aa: CASTSEDNSPLHF
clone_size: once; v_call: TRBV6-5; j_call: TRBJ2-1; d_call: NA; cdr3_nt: TGTGCCAGCAGGTCGAGCGGAGGAAATGAGCAGTTCTTC; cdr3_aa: CASRSSGGNEQFF
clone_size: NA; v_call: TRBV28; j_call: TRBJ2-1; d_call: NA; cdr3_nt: TGTGCCAGCACTCCCGGGGGCCTCGCCTACAATGAGCAGTTCTTC; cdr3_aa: CASTPGGLAYNEQFF
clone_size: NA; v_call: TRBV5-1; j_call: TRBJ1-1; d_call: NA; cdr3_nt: TGCGCCAGCAGCTTTTGGCTGAACACTGAAGCTTTCTTT; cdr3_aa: CASSFWLNTEAFF
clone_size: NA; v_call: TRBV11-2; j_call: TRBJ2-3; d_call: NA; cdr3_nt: TGTGCCAGCAGCTTAGAAAGGGCCTATACGCAGTATTTT; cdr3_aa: CASSLERAYTQYF
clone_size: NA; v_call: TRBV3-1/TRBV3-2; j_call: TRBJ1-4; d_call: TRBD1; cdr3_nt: TGTGCCAGCAGCCAAGATCCCGGGACAGGGCGAGAAAAACTGTTTTTT; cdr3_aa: CASSQDPGTGREKLFF